This T cell receptor beta chain was identified in a study of Graves' ophthalmopathy and Graves' hyperthyroidism. Using RNA transcripts, the TCR beta CDR3 regions were amplified. An initial RT-PCR round employing HTBI primers preceded a second-round multiplex PCR. TCRdb called the multiplex PCR reads again in MiXCR, with one record for every CDR3 protein. The data contain hundreds of thousands of distinct CDR3 sequences, just over 40% of them singletons. Under 3 months in duration, the ophthalmopathy in affected donors had moderate-to-severe activity, CAS ≥3 and NOSPECS ≥4. PBMCs stemmed from approximately 10 ml of fresh peripheral blood. Looked up from germline, CDR1 is SNHLY and CDR2 is FYNNEI. This CDR3 is 18 amino acids long. For this clonotype: An end of the junction differs from the germline gene, which may be a read error.

This TCR derives from an adult man with Graves' ophthalmopathy. The rearrangement links TRBV2 to TRBJ2-6; perhaps TRBD1 as D (5 bases). Sample: peripheral blood. CDR3 amino acids: CASSYYPDGRSGANVPTF. The CDR3 region has the DNA TGTGCCAGCAGTTACTATCCGGACGGCCGCTCTGGGGCCAACGTCCCGACTTTC.